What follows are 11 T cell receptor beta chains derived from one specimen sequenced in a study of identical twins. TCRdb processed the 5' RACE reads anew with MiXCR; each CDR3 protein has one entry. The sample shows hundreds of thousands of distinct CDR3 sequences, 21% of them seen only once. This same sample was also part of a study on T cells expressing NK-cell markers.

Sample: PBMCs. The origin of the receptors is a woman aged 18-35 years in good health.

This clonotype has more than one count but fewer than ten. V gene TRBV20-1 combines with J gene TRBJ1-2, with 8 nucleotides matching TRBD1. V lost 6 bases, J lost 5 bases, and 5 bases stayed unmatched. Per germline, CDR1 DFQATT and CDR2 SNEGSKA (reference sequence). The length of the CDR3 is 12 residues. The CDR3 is CSASGGGYGYTF. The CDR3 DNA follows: TGCAGTGCCTCAGGGGGCGGGTATGGCTACACCTTC.

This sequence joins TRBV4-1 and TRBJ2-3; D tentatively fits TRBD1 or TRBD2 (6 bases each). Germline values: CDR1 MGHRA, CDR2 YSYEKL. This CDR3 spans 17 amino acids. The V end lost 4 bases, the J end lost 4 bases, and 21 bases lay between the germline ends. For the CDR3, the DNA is TGCGCCAGCAGCCGAGCAGGGGCCTCAGCGGGCCCAGATACGCAGTATTTT. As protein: CASSRAGASAGPDTQYF.

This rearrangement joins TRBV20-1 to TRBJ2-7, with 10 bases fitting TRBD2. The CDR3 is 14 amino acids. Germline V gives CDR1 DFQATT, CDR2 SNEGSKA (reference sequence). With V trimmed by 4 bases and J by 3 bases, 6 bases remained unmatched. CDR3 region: CSAKSGREDYEQYF. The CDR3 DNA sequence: TGCAGTGCTAAGAGCGGGAGGGAGGACTACGAGCAGTACTTC.

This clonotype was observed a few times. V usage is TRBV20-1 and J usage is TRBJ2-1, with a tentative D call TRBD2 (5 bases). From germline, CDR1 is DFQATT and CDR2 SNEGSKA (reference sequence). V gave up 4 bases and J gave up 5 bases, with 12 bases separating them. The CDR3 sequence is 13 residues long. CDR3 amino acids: CSAKSSRHNEQFF. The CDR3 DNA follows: TGCAGTGCTAAGTCTAGCAGACACAATGAGCAGTTCTTC.

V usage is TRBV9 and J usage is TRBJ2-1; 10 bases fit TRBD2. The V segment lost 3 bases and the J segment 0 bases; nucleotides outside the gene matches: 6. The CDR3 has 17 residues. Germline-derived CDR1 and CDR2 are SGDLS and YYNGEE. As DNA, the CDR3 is TGTGCCAGCAGCGCGACTAGCGGGTATAGCTCCTACAATGAGCAGTTCTTC. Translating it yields CASSATSGYSSYNEQFF.

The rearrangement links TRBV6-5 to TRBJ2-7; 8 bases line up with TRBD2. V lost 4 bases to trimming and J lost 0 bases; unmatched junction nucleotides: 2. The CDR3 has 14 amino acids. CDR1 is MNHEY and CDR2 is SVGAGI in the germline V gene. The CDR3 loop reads CASSSSGFSYEQYF. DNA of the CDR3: TGTGCCAGCAGTTCTAGCGGGTTCTCCTACGAGCAGTACTTC.

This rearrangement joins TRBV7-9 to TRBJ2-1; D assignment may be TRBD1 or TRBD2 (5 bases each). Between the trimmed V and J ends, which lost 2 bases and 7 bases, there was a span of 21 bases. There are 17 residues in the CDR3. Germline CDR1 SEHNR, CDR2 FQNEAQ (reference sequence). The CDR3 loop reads CASSLLRDRSVRNEQFF. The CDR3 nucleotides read TGTGCCAGCAGCTTACTTAGGGACCGCTCGGTGAGAAATGAGCAGTTCTTC.

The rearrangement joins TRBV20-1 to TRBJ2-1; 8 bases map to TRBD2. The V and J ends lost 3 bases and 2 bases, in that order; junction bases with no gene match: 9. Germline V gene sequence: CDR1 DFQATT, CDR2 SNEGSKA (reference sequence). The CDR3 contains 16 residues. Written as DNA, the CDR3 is TGCAGTGCTAGCTTAGGAGCACTAGCGGCCTACAATGAGCAGTTCTTC. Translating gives CSASLGALAAYNEQFF.

In DNA form, the CDR3 reads TGTGCCAGCAGCCCCGGAGGGGTCTGGGTGGCGAACACCGGGGAGCTGTTTTTT. This sequence encodes CASSPGGVWVANTGELFF. The V gene is TRBV11-2, the J gene TRBJ2-2; the D gene is possibly TRBD2 (6 bases). V gave up 5 bases and J gave up 0 bases, with 19 bases separating them. Germline values: CDR1 SGHAT, CDR2 FQNNGV. This CDR3 is built from 18 residues.

The CDR3 DNA follows: TGTGCCAGCAGCGGCGGGAGCGTCTCCTACAATGAGCAGTTCTTC. This codes for CASSGGSVSYNEQFF. V is TRBV7-2 and J is TRBJ2-1; 7 nucleotides agree with TRBD2. This CDR3 has 15 residues. The V gene end was trimmed by 5 bases and the J gene end by 0 bases; junction bases not matched to a gene: 4. The V gene's germline CDR1 is SGHTA and CDR2 FQGNSA.

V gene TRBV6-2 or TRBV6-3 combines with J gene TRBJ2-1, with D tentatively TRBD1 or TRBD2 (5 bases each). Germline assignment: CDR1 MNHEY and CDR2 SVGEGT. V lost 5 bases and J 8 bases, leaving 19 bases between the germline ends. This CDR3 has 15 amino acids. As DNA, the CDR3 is TGTGCCAGCAGTAGACGGGACGAGTATTGGTATGAGCAGTTCTTC. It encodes CASSRRDEYWYEQFF.